The 11 T cell receptor beta chains below were found in one sample sequenced in a study of cytomegalovirus exposure and HLA in healthy donors. The primer mix had 60 Vbeta and 13 Jbeta primers. Repertoires were generated with immunoSEQ multiplex PCR, while TCRdb's copy carries only in-frame clones and drops some. The table has about 140,000 clones, almost 80% seen once. Source material: PBMCs. The receptor set was obtained from a man between 18 and 29 years old in good health and CMV-seronegative.

The chain recombines TRBV7-9 with TRBJ1-3; no clear D. The CDR3 has 16 amino acids. Germline CDR1 reads SEHNR; CDR2 reads FQNEAQ (reference sequence). Trimming left V 5 bases short and J 5 bases short, with 19 bases between. In DNA, the CDR3 is TGTGCCAGCAGCCCACGAGGCTTTGGCAGCCGAAACACCATATATTTT. Its translation: CASSPRGFGSRNTIYF.

This clone showed up just once. This chain joins TRBV7-2 and TRBJ1-5; TRBD1 matches at 8 bases. The CDR3 is 15 residues long. The germline V gene encodes CDR1 SGHTA and CDR2 FQGNSA. The trim removed 5 bases at V and 6 bases at J, leaving 9 bases unmatched. The CDR3 sequence is CASSVRTGSGQPQHF. As DNA, the CDR3 is TGTGCCAGCAGCGTAAGGACAGGGAGCGGTCAGCCCCAGCATTTT.

The genes are TRBV19 and TRBJ2-3; TRBD2 matches at 10 bases. The germline V gene has CDR1 LNHDA and CDR2 SQIVND (reference sequence). The ends lost 7 bases at V and 6 bases at J; junction bases unmatched: 7. The CDR3 is 14 amino acids. The CDR3 DNA reads TGTGCCAGTAAGGAGCGGGGGGGGACTGATACGCAGTATTTT. This translates into CASKERGGTDTQYF. Drawing the rest from reference TRBV19 and TRBJ2-3, the complete variable domain is DGGITQSPKYLFRKEGQNVTLSCEQNLNHDAMYWYRQDPGQGLRLIYYSQIVNDFQKGDIAEGYSVSREKKESFPLTVTSAQKNPTAFYLCASKERGGTDTQYFGPGTRLTVL.

The rearrangement links TRBV6-1 to TRBJ2-2, with a possible D match to TRBD2 (7 bases). The CDR3 consists of 16 residues. V lost 4 bases and J 2 bases, leaving 14 bases between the germline ends. Germline lookup yields CDR1 MNHNS and CDR2 SASEGT. CDR3 sequence reads: CASSAWRGHNTGELFF. The DNA of the CDR3 is TGTGCCAGCAGTGCTTGGCGGGGGCATAACACCGGGGAGCTGTTTTTT.

This chain links TRBV7-2 with TRBJ2-5, with 7 bases aligning to TRBD2. Germline V CDR1 and CDR2: SGHTA, FQGNSA. CDR3 length: 13 amino acids. J was trimmed by 5 bases and V by 5 bases; bases with no gene match: 5. This chain's CDR3 is CASSRGSGETQYF. In DNA, the CDR3 is TGTGCCAGCAGCCGGGGTAGCGGGGAGACCCAGTACTTC.

This clone has just a few counts. The chain carries TRBV6-5 and TRBJ2-5, with 8 bases fitting TRBD1. The V gene's germline CDR1 is MNHEY and CDR2 SVGAGI. The CDR3 runs 15 residues. J gave up 0 bases and V 5 bases, and 5 bases lay outside the gene matches. As DNA, the CDR3 is TGTGCCAGCAGTCCTGGGACAGGCAACCAAGAGACCCAGTACTTC. Protein sequence: CASSPGTGNQETQYF.

A few counts support this clone. The chain employs TRBV7-2 and TRBJ2-5; a weak D match, TRBD1 (5 bases). V was trimmed by 6 bases and J by 4 bases, leaving 15 bases between them. Looked up from germline, CDR1 is SGHTA and CDR2 is FQGNSA. The CDR3 loop spans 14 amino acids. CDR3 sequence (DNA): TGTGCCAGCAGTCCAAGCAGGGCAGGAGAGACCCAGTACTTC. It yields the protein CASSPSRAGETQYF.

Comments on this clone: Germline is not matched at one junction end, which may reflect a read error. J is TRBJ1-1 and V is TRBV27; 7 positions agree with TRBD1. Germline V gene data show CDR1 as MNHEY and CDR2 as SMNVEV (reference sequence). The CDR3 totals 16 residues. CDR3 sequence: CASSLLPKKDRFEDFF. For the CDR3, the DNA is TGTGCCAGCAGTTTATTGCCCAAAAAGGACAGGTTCGAAGATTTCTTT.

The rearrangement links TRBV6-6 to TRBJ2-7; TRBD1 might be the D (6 bases). V lost 6 bases and J 6 bases, leaving 9 bases between the germline ends. The CDR3 consists of 11 residues. Germline values: CDR1 MNHNY, CDR2 SVGAGI (reference sequence). CDR3 loop: CASSTGLEQYF. The CDR3 DNA reads TGTGCCAGCAGCACAGGGCTCGAGCAGTACTTC.

The chain links TRBV4-1 to TRBJ2-1; 8 positions agree with TRBD1. The CDR3 spans 16 residues. The germline gives CDR1 MGHRA, CDR2 YSYEKL. V was clipped by 4 bases and J by 4 bases; unmatched bases: 9. The CDR3 DNA reads as TGCGCCAGCAGCCCGGCCTGGACAGGGTCTTACAATGAGCAGTTCTTC. Translated, it gives CASSPAWTGSYNEQFF.

The rearrangement links TRBV27 to TRBJ2-1; tentative D call: TRBD2 (5 bases). V was cut by 7 bases and J by 5 bases, with 12 bases left in between. CDR1 MNHEY and CDR2 SMNVEV come from the germline V gene (reference sequence). This CDR3 has 13 amino acids. In DNA form, the CDR3 reads TGTGCCAGCAAAGACGGGGTCCACAATGAGCAGTTCTTC. This sequence encodes CASKDGVHNEQFF.